Listed below are T cell receptor beta chains from one sample, sequenced in a study of early T cells in non-severe SARS-CoV-2 infection. TCRdb called the 5' RACE reads again in MiXCR, with one record for every CDR3 protein. The data show tens of thousands of distinct CDR3 sequences, around 15% seen once. Sequencing input: whole blood. The receptors come from an adult who was a healthcare worker with PCR-confirmed SARS-CoV-2 infection or an uninfected control (not recorded which). CDR3s include the opening cysteine and the closing phenylalanine or tryptophan. Clone size is shown for a subset of rows, as once, few, many or a class of expanded clone.

size: few
length: 15
V: TRBV6-5
CDR3: CASSQPGTMGNTIYF

size: -
length: 13
V: TRBV29-1
CDR3: CSVAGRMNTEAFF

size: -
length: 15
V: TRBV11-2
CDR3: CVSSLLVDEDTEAFF

size: few
length: 13
V: TRBV11-1
CDR3: CASSDLASYEQYF

size: -
length: 16
V: TRBV10-3
CDR3: CAIRGSAGTTPHEQYF

size: few
length: 17
V: TRBV6-5
CDR3: CASSYSGIGGGTGELFF

size: few
length: 13
V: TRBV6-6
CDR3: CAGPRGLNTEAFF

size: -
length: 13
V: TRBV9
CDR3: CASSTFLPNEQFF

size: -
length: 17
V: TRBV30
CDR3: CAWSAGTGAYVDQPQHF

size: few
length: 13
V: TRBV14
CDR3: CASSQIEPGEQFF

size: few
length: 14
V: TRBV30
CDR3: CAWSGGQVTDTQYF

size: many
length: 12
V: TRBV3-1
CDR3: CASSRNYNEQFF

size: few
length: 14
V: TRBV20-1
CDR3: CSAREPRGSQPQHF

size: -
length: 16
V: TRBV20-1
CDR3: CSARLRVTPHPDTQYF

size: many
length: 13
V: TRBV6-1
CDR3: CASRPGGARGYTF

size: many
length: 15
V: TRBV4-2
CDR3: CASSQGGQDYYEQYF

size: -
length: 14
V: TRBV29-1
CDR3: CSVENGPSSGEQFF

size: few
length: 14
V: TRBV7-2
CDR3: CASSLGGVSAGYTF

size: few
length: 13
V: TRBV27
CDR3: CASRVGLGYEQYF

size: few
length: 14
V: TRBV16
CDR3: CASSQDRENQPQHF

size: few
length: 11
V: TRBV29-1
CDR3: CSELRGDTQYF

size: few
length: 15
V: TRBV5-1
CDR3: CASSLALDREYEQYF

size: -
length: 14
V: TRBV6-6
CDR3: CASSYSRLAEPQYF

size: -
length: 16
V: TRBV6-5
CDR3: CASSPAQSSGSYEQYF

size: many
length: 14
V: TRBV29-1
CDR3: CSVAGTSGANEQFF

size: few
length: 16
V: TRBV20-1
CDR3: CSAPKDSFRSTDTQYF

size: few
length: 17
V: TRBV24-1
CDR3: CATSDWGLANYQETQYF

size: few
length: 14
V: TRBV7-8
CDR3: CASSPDRLREKLFF

size: many
length: 13
V: TRBV4-1
CDR3: CASSPGSSYEQYF

size: few
length: 14
V: TRBV5-5
CDR3: CASSFRTDTSKLFF

size: -
length: 14
V: TRBV27
CDR3: CASNNPGQHTEAFF

size: -
length: 13
V: TRBV12-3/TRBV12-4
CDR3: CASSLAGREKLFF

size: few
length: 12
V: TRBV6-6
CDR3: CASSFGGPGYTF

size: few
length: 14
V: TRBV7-3
CDR3: CASSKSGGRNEQFF

size: -
length: 16
V: TRBV15
CDR3: CATSRGLAGLQETQYF

size: many
length: 13
V: TRBV24-1
CDR3: CATSDSGAGEQFF